This T cell receptor beta chain was sequenced for a study of T cell repertoires in cytomegalovirus infection. There are many counts of this clonotype. Antigen unknown. Germline V gene sequence: CDR1 DFQATT, CDR2 SNEGSKA (reference sequence). V lost 0 bases to trimming and J lost 6 bases, with 13 bases between them. The length of the CDR3 is 14 residues. Broader study findings: Using cumulative public TCR beta family frequency, the authors identified those who carried CMV together with the relevant HLA. There were HLA-C-restricted CMV-specific TCR beta clonotypes dominating the ex vivo response.

TCRdb independently ran MiXCR on the reads; one entry per CDR3 protein. Among roughly 34,000 distinct CDR3 sequences listed, approximately 52% were seen once. This receptor was identified in a human donor in good health (CMV status not recorded). Some clones in this sample may be carry-over from other donors' samples. This rearrangement joins TRBV20-1 to TRBJ2-3; D possibly matches TRBD1 or TRBD2 (5 bases each). This specimen consisted of CD8+ T cells from cultured PBMCs, obtained from culture after CMV antigen stimulation. The CDR3 loop is CSARELYEGDTQYF. In nucleotides, the CDR3 is TGCAGTGCTAGAGAACTCTACGAGGGGGATACGCAGTATTTT.